This is a list of T cell receptor beta chains from one sample in a study of CXCR3-negative and CXCR3-positive naive CD8 T cells. TCRdb re-analyzed the 5' RACE reads; it lists each CDR3 protein once, without DNA. This sample carries 6,500 to 10,000 distinct CDR3 sequences, with approximately 2% going to the ten biggest clones. Sample: naive CXCR3+ CD8+ T cells from blood. These receptor sequences come from a human donor in good health. Some clones in this sample may be carry-over from other donors' samples. Both conserved end residues are part of each CDR3. Clone size, where shown, is once, few, many, or a class for clones that have expanded.

TRBV25-1	TRBJ1-1	medium-sized	CASGMNTEAFF
TRBV29-1	TRBJ2-7	.	CSVAGTGTYEQYF
TRBV29-1	TRBJ1-1	.	CSVDQGAEAFF
TRBV13	TRBJ1-1	medium-sized	CASSFGTTNTEAFF
TRBV10-3	TRBJ2-7	medium-sized	CAISETDRGTYEQYF
TRBV10-3	TRBJ2-1	medium-sized	CAISPGHEQFF
TRBV9	TRBJ1-5	.	CASSETGYSNQPQHF
TRBV29-1	TRBJ2-5	medium-sized	CSAAAGEETQYF
TRBV7-8	TRBJ2-7	.	CASSLRAGGSYEQYF
TRBV7-8	TRBJ2-1	.	CASSLDPGPGAEQFF
TRBV27	TRBJ1-5	medium-sized	CASSLSVGASQPQHF
TRBV5-1	TRBJ2-3	.	CASSSKASGRITDTQYF
TRBV28	TRBJ2-5	medium-sized	CASRNPSGQETQYF
TRBV19	TRBJ2-2	.	CASSTGGGELFF
TRBV29-1	TRBJ2-7	.	CSVAVREDYEQYF
TRBV7-2	TRBJ1-1	medium-sized	CASSSTGLATEAFF
TRBV11-3	TRBJ2-1	.	CASSPGGPYNEQFF
TRBV28	TRBJ2-1	.	CASSLRGTDANEQFF
TRBV4-1	TRBJ1-2	.	CASSQDLYGYTF
TRBV11-2	TRBJ2-3	medium-sized	CASSLGLGTLGADTQYF
TRBV29-1	TRBJ2-7	.	CSVTLAGTYEQYF
TRBV25-1	TRBJ1-2	.	CASSDPRLGLPYGYTF
TRBV3-1	TRBJ2-5	.	CASSQDSAGHNQETQYF
TRBV4-1	TRBJ2-7	medium-sized	CASSPRGTGVYEQYF
TRBV10-3	TRBJ2-7	medium-sized	CAISPPIVGVSYEQYF
TRBV13	TRBJ2-7	.	CASSLGPGHYEQYF
TRBV29-1	TRBJ2-1	.	CSGHGTRGNNEQFF
TRBV29-1	TRBJ1-2	medium-sized	CSATYGNYGYTF
TRBV29-1	TRBJ2-7	.	CSALPRDRGYEQYF
TRBV5-1	TRBJ2-7	.	CASSLPNRAYEQYF
TRBV19	TRBJ1-2	.	CASSPGGTLGYTF
TRBV29-1	TRBJ1-1	.	CSCLLNTEAFF
TRBV29-1	TRBJ2-2	medium-sized	CSVVEGNTGELFF
TRBV19	TRBJ2-1	.	CASNERETSYNEQFF
TRBV7-9	TRBJ2-7	medium-sized	CASSFIRDGYEQYF
TRBV2	TRBJ2-7	.	CVSALAGLHYEQYF
TRBV12-3/TRBV12-4	TRBJ2-1	.	CASSFTSVPEFF
TRBV27	TRBJ1-1	.	CASSPRAPNTEAFF
TRBV12-3/TRBV12-4	TRBJ2-5	medium-sized	CASSSLGQHGETQYF
TRBV20-1	TRBJ1-2	.	CSARDKPGLLYGYTF
TRBV14	TRBJ2-5	.	CASSQFTGTGATYQETQYF
TRBV10-3	TRBJ1-2	.	CAISESIGLYGYTF
TRBV19	TRBJ2-2	.	CASSRTSGPPNTGELFF
TRBV29-1	TRBJ2-7	medium-sized	CSVAGQYEQYF
TRBV29-1	TRBJ2-6	.	CSVEEFPLGNSGANVLTF
TRBV5-1	TRBJ2-1	.	CASSLAGTSGSHNEQFF
TRBV6-5	TRBJ2-2	.	CASSYSGRTTGELFF
TRBV25-1	TRBJ2-6	.	CASSRGGLKSSGANVLTF
TRBV29-1	TRBJ2-1	.	CSVEGTTRSLGSYNEQFF
TRBV20-1	TRBJ2-4	.	CSVPGQGIKNIQYF
TRBV6-5	TRBJ2-7	.	CASSYSESGEQYF
TRBV29-1	TRBJ2-1	.	CSVEAGASYNEQFF